This T cell receptor (beta chain) was documented in a study of T-cell reconstitution after alpha-beta-depleted transplantation in children. General study results and limits: When one year had passed after transplant, most T-cell counts and diversity came from newly produced T cells.

Per germline, CDR1 SGHVS and CDR2 FNYEAQ. V dropped 1 base and J dropped 2 bases, with 5 bases sitting between them. The CDR3 is 14 residues long. In this sample, this clonotype turned up a few times. What it binds is unknown. Unique molecular identifiers were incorporated into the prepared TCRbeta library. TCRdb independently ran MiXCR on the PCR reads; one entry per CDR3 protein. Here the sample spans approximately 500,000 distinct CDR3 sequences, 25% to 30% being singletons. This clonotype was obtained from a boy in the first two years of life with Wiskott-Aldrich syndrome, due to receive a stem cell transplant. The chain carries TRBV7-6 and TRBJ2-2; D is unclear. Sequences were derived from PBMCs, sampled before TCRalphabeta/CD19-depleted stem cell transplant. The CDR3 here is CASSLEDNTGELFF. In DNA form, the CDR3 reads TGTGCCAGCAGCTTAGAAGACAACACCGGGGAGCTGTTTTTT.